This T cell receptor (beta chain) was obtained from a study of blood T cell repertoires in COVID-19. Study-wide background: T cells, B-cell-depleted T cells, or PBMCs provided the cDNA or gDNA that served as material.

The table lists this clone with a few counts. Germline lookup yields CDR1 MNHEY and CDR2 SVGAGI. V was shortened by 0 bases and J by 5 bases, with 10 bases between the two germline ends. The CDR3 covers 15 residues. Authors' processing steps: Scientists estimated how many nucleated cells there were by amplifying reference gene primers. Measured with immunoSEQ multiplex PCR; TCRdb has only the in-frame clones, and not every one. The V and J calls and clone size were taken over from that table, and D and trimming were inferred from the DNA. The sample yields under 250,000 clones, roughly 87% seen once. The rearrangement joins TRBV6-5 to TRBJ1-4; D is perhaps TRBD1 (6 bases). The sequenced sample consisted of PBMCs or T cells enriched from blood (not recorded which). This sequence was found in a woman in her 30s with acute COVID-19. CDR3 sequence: CASSYSGTPNEKLFF. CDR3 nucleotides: TGTGCCAGCAGTTACTCCGGGACACCGAATGAAAAACTGTTTTTT.